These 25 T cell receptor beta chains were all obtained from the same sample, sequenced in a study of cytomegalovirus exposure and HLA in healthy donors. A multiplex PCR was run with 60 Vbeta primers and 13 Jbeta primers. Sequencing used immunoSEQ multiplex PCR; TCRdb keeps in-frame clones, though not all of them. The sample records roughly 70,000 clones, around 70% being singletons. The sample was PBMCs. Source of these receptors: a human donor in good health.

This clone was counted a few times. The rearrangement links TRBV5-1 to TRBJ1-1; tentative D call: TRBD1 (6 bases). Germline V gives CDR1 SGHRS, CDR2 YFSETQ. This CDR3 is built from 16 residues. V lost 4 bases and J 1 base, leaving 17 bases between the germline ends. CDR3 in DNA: TGCGCCAGCAGCCATTGGCAGGGGCAAAAGAACACTGAAGCTTTCTTT. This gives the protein CASSHWQGQKNTEAFF.

CDR3 nucleotide sequence: TGTGCCAGCAGCGAGCGCCAGGGATTTATGCCCGGGGAGCTGTTTTTT. Encoded protein: CASSERQGFMPGELFF. The chain employs TRBV7-2 and TRBJ2-2; tentative D call: TRBD1 (5 bases). Trimming removed 5 bases at V and 6 bases at J, with 19 bases between. CDR3 length equals 16 residues. Germline V gene data show CDR1 as SGHTA and CDR2 as FQGNSA.

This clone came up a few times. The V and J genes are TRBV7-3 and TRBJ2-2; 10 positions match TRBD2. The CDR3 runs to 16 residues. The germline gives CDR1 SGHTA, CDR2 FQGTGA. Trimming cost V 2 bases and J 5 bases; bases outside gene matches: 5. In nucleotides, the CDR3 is TGTGCCAGCAGCTTAGTTGCGACTAGCGGGACCGGGGAGCTGTTTTTT. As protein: CASSLVATSGTGELFF.

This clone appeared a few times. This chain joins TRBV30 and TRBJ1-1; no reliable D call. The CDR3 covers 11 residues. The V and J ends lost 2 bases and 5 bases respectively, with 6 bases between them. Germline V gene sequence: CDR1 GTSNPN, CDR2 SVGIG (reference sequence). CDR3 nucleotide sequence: TGTGCCTGGAGTTCCAGGACTGAAGCTTTCTTT. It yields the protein CAWSSRTEAFF.

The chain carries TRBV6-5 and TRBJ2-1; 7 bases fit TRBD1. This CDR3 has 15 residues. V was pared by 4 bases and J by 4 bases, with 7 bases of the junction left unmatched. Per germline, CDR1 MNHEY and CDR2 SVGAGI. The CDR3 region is CASSSWGQKYNEQFF. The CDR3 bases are TGTGCCAGCAGTTCCTGGGGACAGAAGTACAATGAGCAGTTCTTC.

In DNA, the CDR3 is TGTGCCAGCAGCTTCAACGGGGTAATGGGCACAGATACGCAGTATTTT. Its protein product is CASSFNGVMGTDTQYF. The chain is built from TRBV5-6 and TRBJ2-3; D is possibly TRBD2 (5 bases). Trimming took off 2 bases at V and 1 base at J, with 14 bases between the two ends. The CDR3 is 16 residues long. Germline lookup yields CDR1 SGHDT and CDR2 YYEEEE.

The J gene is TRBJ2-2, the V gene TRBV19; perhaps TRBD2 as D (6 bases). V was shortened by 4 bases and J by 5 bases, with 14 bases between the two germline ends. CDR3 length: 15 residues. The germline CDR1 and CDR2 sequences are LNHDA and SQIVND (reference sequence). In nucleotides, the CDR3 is TGTGCCAGTAGTAGACGGGAGAGGGCGACCGGGGAGCTGTTTTTT. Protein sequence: CASSRRERATGELFF.

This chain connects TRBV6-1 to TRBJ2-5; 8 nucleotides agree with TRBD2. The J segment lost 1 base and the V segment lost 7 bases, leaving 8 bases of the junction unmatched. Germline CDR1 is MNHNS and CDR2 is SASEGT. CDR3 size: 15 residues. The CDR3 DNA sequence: TGTGCCAGCACCTCGGGGGGGAGAGGCCAAGAGACCCAGTACTTC. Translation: CASTSGGRGQETQYF.

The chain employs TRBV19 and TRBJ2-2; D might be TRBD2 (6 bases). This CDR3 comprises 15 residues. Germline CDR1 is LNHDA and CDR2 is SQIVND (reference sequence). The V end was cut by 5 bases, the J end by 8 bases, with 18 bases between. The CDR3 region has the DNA TGTGCCAGTAGTCAACAAGCGGGTTGGGTGGGGGAGCTGTTTTTT. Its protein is CASSQQAGWVGELFF.

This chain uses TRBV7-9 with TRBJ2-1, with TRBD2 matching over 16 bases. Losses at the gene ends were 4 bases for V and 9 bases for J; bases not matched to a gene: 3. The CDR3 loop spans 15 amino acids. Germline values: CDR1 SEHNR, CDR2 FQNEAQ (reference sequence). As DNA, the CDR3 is TGTGCCAGCAGCTCGGGACTAGCGGGAGGGGTTGAGCAGTTCTTC. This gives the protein CASSSGLAGGVEQFF.

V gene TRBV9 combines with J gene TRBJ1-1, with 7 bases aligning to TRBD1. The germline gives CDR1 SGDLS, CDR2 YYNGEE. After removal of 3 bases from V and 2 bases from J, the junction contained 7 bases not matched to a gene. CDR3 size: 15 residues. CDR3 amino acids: CASSGGQEFNTEAFF. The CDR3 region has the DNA TGTGCCAGCAGCGGTGGACAGGAGTTCAACACTGAAGCTTTCTTT.

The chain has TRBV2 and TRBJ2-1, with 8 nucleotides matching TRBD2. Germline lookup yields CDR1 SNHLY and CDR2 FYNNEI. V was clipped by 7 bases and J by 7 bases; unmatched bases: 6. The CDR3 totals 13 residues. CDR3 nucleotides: TGTGCCAGCATTGAGGCTAGCGGGAATGAGCAGTTCTTC. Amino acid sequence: CASIEASGNEQFF.

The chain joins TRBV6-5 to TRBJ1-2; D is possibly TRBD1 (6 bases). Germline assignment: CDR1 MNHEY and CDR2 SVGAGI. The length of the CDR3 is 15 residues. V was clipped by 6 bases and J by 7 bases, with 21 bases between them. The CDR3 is CASSLSGGVLGGYTF. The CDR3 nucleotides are TGTGCCAGCAGCCTCTCGGGGGGCGTTTTGGGTGGCTACACCTTC.

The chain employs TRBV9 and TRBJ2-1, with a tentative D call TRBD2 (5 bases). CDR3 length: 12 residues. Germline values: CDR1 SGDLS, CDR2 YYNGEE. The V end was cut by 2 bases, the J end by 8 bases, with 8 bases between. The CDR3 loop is CASSVREYEQFF. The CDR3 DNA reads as TGTGCCAGCAGCGTTAGGGAGTATGAGCAGTTCTTC.

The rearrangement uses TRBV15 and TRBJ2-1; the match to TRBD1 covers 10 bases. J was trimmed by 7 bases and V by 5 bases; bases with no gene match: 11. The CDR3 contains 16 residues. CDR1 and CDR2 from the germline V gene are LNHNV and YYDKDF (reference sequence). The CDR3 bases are TGTGCCACCAGCTCAAAGACAGGGGGCGCATGGAATGAGCAGTTCTTC. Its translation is CATSSKTGGAWNEQFF.

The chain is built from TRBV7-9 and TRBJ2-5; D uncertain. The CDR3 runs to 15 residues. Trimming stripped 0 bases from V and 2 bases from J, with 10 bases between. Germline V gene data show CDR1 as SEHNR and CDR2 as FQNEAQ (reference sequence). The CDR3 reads CASSLAGREQETQYF. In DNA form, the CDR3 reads TGTGCCAGCAGCTTAGCGGGCAGAGAGCAAGAGACCCAGTACTTC.

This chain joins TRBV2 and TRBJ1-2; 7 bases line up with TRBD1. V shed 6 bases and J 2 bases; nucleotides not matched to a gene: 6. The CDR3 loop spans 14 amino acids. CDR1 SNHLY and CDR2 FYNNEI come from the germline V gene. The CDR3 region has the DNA TGTGCCAGCAGCGAACAGGGACAGAACTATGGCTACACCTTC. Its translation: CASSEQGQNYGYTF.

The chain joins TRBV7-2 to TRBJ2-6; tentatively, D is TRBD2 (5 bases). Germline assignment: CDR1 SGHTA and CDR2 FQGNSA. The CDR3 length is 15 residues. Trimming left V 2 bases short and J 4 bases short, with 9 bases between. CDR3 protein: CASSLRGWGANVLTF. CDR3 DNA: TGTGCCAGCAGCTTAAGAGGGTGGGGGGCCAACGTCCTGACTTTC.

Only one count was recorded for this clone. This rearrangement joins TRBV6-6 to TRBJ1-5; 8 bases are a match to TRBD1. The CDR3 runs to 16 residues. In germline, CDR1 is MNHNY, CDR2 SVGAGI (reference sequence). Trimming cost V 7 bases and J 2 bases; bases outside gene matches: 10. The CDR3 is CASTDRVFRRNQPQHF. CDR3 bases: TGTGCCAGCACGGACAGGGTCTTCAGGCGCAATCAGCCCCAGCATTTT.

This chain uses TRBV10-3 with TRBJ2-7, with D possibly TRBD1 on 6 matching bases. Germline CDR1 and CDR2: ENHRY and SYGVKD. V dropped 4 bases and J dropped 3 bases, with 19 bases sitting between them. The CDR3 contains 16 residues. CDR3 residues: CAISVSTGGSYYEQYF. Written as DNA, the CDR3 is TGTGCCATCAGTGTTTCGACAGGAGGCTCCTACTACGAGCAGTACTTC.

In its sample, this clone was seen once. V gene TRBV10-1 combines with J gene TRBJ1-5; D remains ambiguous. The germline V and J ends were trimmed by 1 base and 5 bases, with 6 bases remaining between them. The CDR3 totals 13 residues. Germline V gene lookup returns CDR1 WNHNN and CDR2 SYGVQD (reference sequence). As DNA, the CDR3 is TGCGCCAGCAGTGAGTATTCGGATCAGCCCCAGCATTTT. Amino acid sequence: CASSEYSDQPQHF.

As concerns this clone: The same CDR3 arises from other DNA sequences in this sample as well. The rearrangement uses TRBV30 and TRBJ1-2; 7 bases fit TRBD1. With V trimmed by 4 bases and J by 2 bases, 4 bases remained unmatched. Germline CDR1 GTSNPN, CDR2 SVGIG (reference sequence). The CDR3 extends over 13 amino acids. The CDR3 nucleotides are TGTGCCTGGATGAGGGACAGAAACTATGGCTACACCTTC. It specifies CAWMRDRNYGYTF.

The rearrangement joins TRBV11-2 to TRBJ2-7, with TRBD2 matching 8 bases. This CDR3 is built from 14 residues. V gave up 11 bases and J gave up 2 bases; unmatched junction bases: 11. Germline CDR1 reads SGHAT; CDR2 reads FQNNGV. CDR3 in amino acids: CACQGSGDTYEQYF. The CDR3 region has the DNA TGTGCCTGCCAGGGTAGCGGGGACACCTACGAGCAGTACTTC. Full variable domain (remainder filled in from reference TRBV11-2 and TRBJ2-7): EAGVAQSPRYKIIEKRQSVAFWCNPISGHATLYWYQQILGQGPKLLIQFQNNGVVDDSQLPKDRFSAERLKGVDSTLKIQPAKLEDSAVYLCACQGSGDTYEQYFGPGTRLTVT.

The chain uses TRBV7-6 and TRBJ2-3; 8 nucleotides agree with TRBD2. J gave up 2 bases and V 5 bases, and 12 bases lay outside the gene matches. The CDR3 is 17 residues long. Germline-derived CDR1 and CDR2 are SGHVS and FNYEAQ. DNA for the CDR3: TGTGCCAGCAGCCTTCGGGGGGGCTCAATCATCACAGATACGCAGTATTTT. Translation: CASSLRGGSIITDTQYF.

CDR3 in DNA: TGCAGCGTTGAAGGGGGCAGCACCTATGGCTACACCTTC. Protein sequence: CSVEGGSTYGYTF. The rearrangement joins TRBV29-1 to TRBJ1-2; tentative D call: TRBD1 (5 bases). Germline V lookup: CDR1 SQVTM, CDR2 ANQGSEA. Trimming pared 1 base from V and 4 bases from J, leaving 10 bases between. The CDR3 is 13 amino acids.